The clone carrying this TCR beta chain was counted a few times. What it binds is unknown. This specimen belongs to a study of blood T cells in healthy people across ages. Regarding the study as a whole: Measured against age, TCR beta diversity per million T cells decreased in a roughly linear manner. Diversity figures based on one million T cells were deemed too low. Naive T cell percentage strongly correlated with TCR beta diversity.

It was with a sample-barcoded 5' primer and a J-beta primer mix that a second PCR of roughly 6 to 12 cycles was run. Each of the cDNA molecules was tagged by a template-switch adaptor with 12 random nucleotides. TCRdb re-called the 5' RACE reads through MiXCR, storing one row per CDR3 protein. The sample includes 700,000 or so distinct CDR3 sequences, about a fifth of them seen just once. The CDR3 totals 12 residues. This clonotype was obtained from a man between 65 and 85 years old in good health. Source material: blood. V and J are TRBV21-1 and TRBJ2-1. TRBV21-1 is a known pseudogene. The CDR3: CASSNRDNEQFF. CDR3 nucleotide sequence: TGTGCCAGCAGCAACAGAGACAATGAGCAGTTCTTC.